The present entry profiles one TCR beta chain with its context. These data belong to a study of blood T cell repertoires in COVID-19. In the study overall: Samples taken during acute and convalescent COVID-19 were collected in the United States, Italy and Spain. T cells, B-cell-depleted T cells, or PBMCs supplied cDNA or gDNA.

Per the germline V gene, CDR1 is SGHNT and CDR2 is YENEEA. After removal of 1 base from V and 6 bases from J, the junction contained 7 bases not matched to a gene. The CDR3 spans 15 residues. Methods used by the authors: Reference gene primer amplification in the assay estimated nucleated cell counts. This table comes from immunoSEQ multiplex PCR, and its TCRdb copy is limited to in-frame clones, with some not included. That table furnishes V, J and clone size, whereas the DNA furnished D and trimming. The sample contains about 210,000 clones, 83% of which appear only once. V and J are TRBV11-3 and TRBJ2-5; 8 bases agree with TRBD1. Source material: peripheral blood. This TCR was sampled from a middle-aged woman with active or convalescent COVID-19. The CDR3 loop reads CASSLGGQGGQTQYF. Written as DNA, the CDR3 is TGTGCCAGCAGCTTAGGAGGACAGGGCGGACAGACCCAGTACTTC.